A single sample is the source of the 5 T cell receptor beta chains below, sequenced in a study of cytomegalovirus exposure and HLA in healthy donors. Researchers ran the PCR with 60 Vbeta and 13 Jbeta primers. Sequencing was performed with immunoSEQ multiplex PCR; in TCRdb, only in-frame clones are kept and a portion is missing. The data include about 130,000 clones; the top ten clones carry around 2.4%. The sequenced sample consisted of PBMCs. All receptors come from a man aged 35-49 years in good health and CMV-seronegative.

As to this clone: A junction end diverges from the germline sequence, so it may reflect a read error. V gene TRBV7-7 combines with J gene TRBJ1-2; weak D call: TRBD1 (5 bases). The germline CDR1 and CDR2 sequences are SSHAT and FNYEAQ (reference sequence). This CDR3 contains 12 residues. The CDR3 sequence: CASSFGREGYTF. CDR3 coding DNA: TGTGCTAGCAGCTTTGGCAGGGAAGGCTACACCTTC. Filled out from reference TRBV7-7 and TRBJ1-2, the complete variable domain reads GAGVSQSPRYKVTKRGQDVTLRCDPISSHATLYWYQQALGQGPEFLTYFNYEAQPDKSGLPSDRFSAERPEGSISTLTIQRTEQRDSAMYRCASSFGREGYTFGSGTRLTVV.

The gene calls are TRBV7-9 and TRBJ2-5, with D unclear. The germline gives CDR1 SEHNR, CDR2 FQNEAQ (reference sequence). The CDR3 has 12 residues. V lost 3 bases and J 2 bases, leaving 4 bases between the germline ends. The DNA for the CDR3 is TGTGCCAGCAGCTTTTCACAAGAGACCCAGTACTTC. It codes for CASSFSQETQYF.

The chain employs TRBV5-1 and TRBJ2-7; D is perhaps TRBD1 (6 bases). The germline gives CDR1 SGHRS, CDR2 YFSETQ. V lost 4 bases, J lost 1 base, and 9 bases lay in between. The CDR3 spans 13 residues. The CDR3 nucleotides are TGCGCCAGCAGCAGAACAGGGTCCTACGAGCAGTACTTC. Amino acids: CASSRTGSYEQYF.

The chain employs TRBV13 and TRBJ2-4, with TRBD1 as a possible D gene (6 bases). The germline V gene has CDR1 PRHDT and CDR2 FYEKMQ (reference sequence). The length of the CDR3 is 17 residues. V lost 0 bases, J lost 0 bases, and 12 bases lay in between. The CDR3 region has the DNA TGTGCCAGCAGCTTAGGGGGGGCCTTCCTAGCCAAAAACATTCAGTACTTC. Protein sequence: CASSLGGAFLAKNIQYF. Using reference TRBV13 and TRBJ2-4 for the parts outside the CDR3, the full variable domain is AAGVIQSPRHLIKEKRETATLKCYPIPRHDTVYWYQQGPGQDPQFLISFYEKMQSDKGSIPDRFSAQQFSDYHSELNMSSLELGDSALYFCASSLGGAFLAKNIQYFGAGTRLSVL.

This chain links TRBV29-1 with TRBJ2-1; D is possibly TRBD2 (6 bases). The CDR3 length is 15 residues. Per germline, CDR1 SQVTM and CDR2 ANQGSEA. Trimming removed 7 bases from V and 4 bases from J, with 20 bases in between. The CDR3 DNA reads TGCAGCGAATCGGGGGATCCGGACTCTTACAATGAGCAGTTCTTC. Translated: CSESGDPDSYNEQFF.